A single sample gave rise to the 21 T cell receptor beta chains below, sequenced in a study of blood T cell repertoires in COVID-19. Profiled with immunoSEQ multiplex PCR; TCRdb holds only in-frame clones, not every one. The sample carries some 150,000 clones, more than 80% recorded once. Source material: PBMCs or T cells enriched from blood (not recorded which). Every receptor here comes from a woman between 18 and 29 years old who had been exposed to COVID-19.

The rearrangement links TRBV6-6 to TRBJ1-1; 8 positions match TRBD1. V trimming: 2 bases; J trimming: 6 bases; junction bases outside the gene matches: 8. Per the germline V gene, CDR1 is MNHNY and CDR2 is SVGAGI (reference sequence). The CDR3 contains 15 residues. CDR3 nucleotides: TGTGCCAGCAGTTACCCCGGGACAGGTCATCCTGAAGCTTTCTTT. It specifies CASSYPGTGHPEAFF.

V and J are TRBV28 and TRBJ1-1; 8 nucleotides line up with TRBD1. Germline V gives CDR1 MDHEN, CDR2 SYDVKM. The CDR3 sequence is 15 residues long. The V and J ends lost 6 bases and 2 bases, in that order; junction bases with no gene match: 8. CDR3 sequence (DNA): TGTGCCAGCAGACCCCGGACAGGGCGCAACACTGAAGCTTTCTTT. Amino acids: CASRPRTGRNTEAFF.

This clone has a handful of counts. This sequence joins TRBV9 and TRBJ1-3; D unresolved. V was trimmed by 0 bases and J by 3 bases, leaving 10 bases between them. This CDR3 contains 15 residues. The germline V gene has CDR1 SGDLS and CDR2 YYNGEE. CDR3 in DNA: TGTGCCAGCAGCGTAGGAAAAGGGAGTGGAAACACCATATATTTT. Its translation is CASSVGKGSGNTIYF.

V is TRBV24-1 and J is TRBJ2-1; 9 bases map to TRBD2. CDR1 is KGHDR, CDR2 SFDVKD, per germline. Losses at the gene ends were 4 bases for V and 10 bases for J; bases not matched to a gene: 13. The CDR3 runs 16 residues. CDR3 DNA sequence: TGTGCCACCAGTGAGTTTAGCGGGGGACCCCTAAAGGAGCAGTTCTTC. Its translation is CATSEFSGGPLKEQFF.

This clone came up a few times. This chain uses TRBV24-1 with TRBJ2-1; 7 positions match TRBD2. Germline CDR1 reads KGHDR; CDR2 reads SFDVKD. V shed 7 bases, J shed 7 bases, and the junction held 9 bases outside the gene matches. This CDR3 has 14 amino acids. CDR3 protein: CATSPGGSINEQFF. The CDR3 region has the DNA TGTGCCACCAGCCCGGGGGGATCCATTAATGAGCAGTTCTTC.

This chain connects TRBV7-9 to TRBJ2-7; D unclear. The CDR3 sequence is 16 residues long. Per germline, CDR1 SEHNR and CDR2 FQNEAQ (reference sequence). With 5 bases removed from V and 2 bases from J, the gap between germline ends came to 19 bases. CDR3 bases: TGTGCCAGCAGCCCTCCTTCCGGAGAGTATACCTACGAGCAGTACTTC. Its protein is CASSPPSGEYTYEQYF.

The chain couples TRBV7-2 to TRBJ2-7, with 9 bases matching TRBD2. CDR1 and CDR2 from the germline V gene are SGHTA and FQGNSA. There are 16 residues in the CDR3. V was pared by 5 bases and J by 2 bases, with 10 bases of the junction left unmatched. The CDR3 loop reads CASSPVLAGPPYEQYF. The CDR3 coding sequence is TGTGCCAGCAGCCCGGTTCTAGCGGGACCTCCCTACGAGCAGTACTTC.

The chain combines TRBV3-1 (or the pseudogene TRBV3-2) with TRBJ2-6, with 12 bases lining up with TRBD2. The germline V gene encodes CDR1 LGHDT and CDR2 YNNKEL (reference sequence). The length of the CDR3 is 22 residues. The trim removed 4 bases at V and 1 base at J, leaving 17 bases unmatched. The CDR3 nucleotides are TGTGCCAGCAGCCGAGAACTAGCGGGAGGATTTTTAGCAGGGTCTGGGGCCAACGTCCTGACTTTC. Its translation: CASSRELAGGFLAGSGANVLTF.

The V gene is TRBV10-1, the J gene TRBJ2-3; TRBD2 matches 8 bases. This CDR3 comprises 14 residues. In germline, CDR1 is WNHNN, CDR2 SYGVQD (reference sequence). V shed 2 bases and J 6 bases; nucleotides not matched to a gene: 4. The CDR3 loop is CASSERASGDTQYF. CDR3 bases: TGCGCCAGCAGTGAGAGGGCTAGCGGGGATACGCAGTATTTT.

DNA for the CDR3: TGTGCCATCAGTGAGGCAGAGGATTACAATGAGCAGTTCTTC. Translated, it gives CAISEAEDYNEQFF. The chain employs TRBV10-3 and TRBJ2-1, with D uncertain. Trimming cost V 2 bases and J 4 bases, with 9 bases left between them. The CDR3 length is 14 residues. In germline, CDR1 is ENHRY, CDR2 SYGVKD.

The table lists this clone with a count of one. V is TRBV2 and J is TRBJ1-5, with TRBD1 identical over 10 bases. The germline CDR1 and CDR2 sequences are SNHLY and FYNNEI. CDR3 length: 13 amino acids. The ends lost 6 bases at V and 5 bases at J; junction bases unmatched: 1. The DNA for the CDR3 is TGTGCCAGCAGGGGGACAGGGGATCAGCCCCAGCATTTT. Translated: CASRGTGDQPQHF. Looking up the rest from reference TRBV2 and TRBJ1-5 gives the full variable domain: EPEVTQTPSHQVTQMGQEVILRCVPISNHLYFYWYRQILGQKVEFLVSFYNNEISEKSEIFDDQFSVERPDGSNFTLKIRSTKLEDSAMYFCASRGTGDQPQHFGDGTRLSIL.

This clone has a single count. The rearrangement uses TRBV12-5 and TRBJ1-1; D is unclear. The CDR3 runs to 13 residues. Germline V gene sequence: CDR1 LGHNT, CDR2 FRNRAP. V gave up 7 bases and J gave up 0 bases, with 9 bases separating them. CDR3 loop: CASAREMNTEAFF. The CDR3 DNA is TGTGCTAGTGCTCGGGAGATGAACACTGAAGCTTTCTTT.

A note on this clone: The junction departs from germline at one end; a sequencing error may be responsible. The gene calls are TRBV6-5 and TRBJ1-1; D is ambiguous. This CDR3 contains 13 residues. CDR1 and CDR2 from the germline V gene are MNHEY and SVGAGI. CDR3: CASSDSPGAEAFF. CDR3 coding DNA: TGTGCCAGCAGTGACTCACCAGGCGCTGAAGCTTTCTTT.

The chain uses TRBV4-3 and TRBJ2-2, with D tentatively TRBD1 (6 bases). The V gene lost 1 base and the J gene lost 6 bases, with 15 bases spanning the gap. Germline V gives CDR1 LGHNA, CDR2 YSLEER. The CDR3 runs 16 residues. The CDR3 DNA reads TGCGCCAGCAGCCAAGTTGGTTTCAGGGGCTCCGGGGAGCTGTTTTTT. The encoded protein is CASSQVGFRGSGELFF.

The rearrangement uses TRBV2 and TRBJ1-2, with D maybe TRBD1 (5 bases). Trimming removed 6 bases at V and 4 bases at J, with 9 bases between. This CDR3 region has 12 residues. Germline V gene data show CDR1 as SNHLY and CDR2 as FYNNEI. The CDR3 protein is CASSQGPYGYTF. In nucleotides, the CDR3 is TGTGCCAGCAGCCAGGGCCCCTATGGCTACACCTTC.

CDR3: CASSHRGEQYF. The CDR3, as DNA: TGTGCCAGCAGCCACCGGGGGGAGCAGTACTTC. The chain is built from TRBV7-9 and TRBJ2-7; TRBD2 might be the D (6 bases). V was pared by 5 bases and J by 7 bases, with 9 bases between. CDR1 and CDR2 (germline): SEHNR, FQNEAQ (reference sequence). The CDR3 runs to 11 residues.

The chain's CDR3 is CAISAQLEKLFF. The DNA for the CDR3 is TGTGCCATCAGTGCCCAACTAGAAAAACTGTTTTTT. This rearrangement joins TRBV10-3 to TRBJ1-4; D gene uncertain. The CDR3 covers 12 residues. With 4 bases removed from V and 8 bases from J, the gap between germline ends came to 8 bases. CDR1 is ENHRY and CDR2 is SYGVKD in the germline V gene.

With regard to this clone: At the DNA level, this CDR3 is encoded by other sequences in the same sample as well. The chain joins TRBV27 to TRBJ2-5, with 11 bases lining up with TRBD2. The junction had 0 bases not matched to a gene; V was cut back by 2 bases and J by 1 base. The germline V gene encodes CDR1 MNHEY and CDR2 SMNVEV (reference sequence). The CDR3 extends over 15 amino acids. The CDR3 nucleotides read TGTGCCAGCAGTTTACTAGCGGGAGGCCAAGAGACCCAGTACTTC. Encoded protein: CASSLLAGGQETQYF.

In this sample, this clone turned up a few times. The chain combines TRBV3-1 (or the pseudogene TRBV3-2) with TRBJ2-1, with 13 bases lining up with TRBD2. This CDR3 has 20 amino acids. V lost 5 bases, J lost 5 bases, and 18 bases stayed unmatched. The germline gives CDR1 LGHDT, CDR2 YNNKEL (reference sequence). CDR3 sequence (DNA): TGTGCCAGCAGCTACGACCAACCGGGACTAGCGGGATGTGCACACAATGAGCAGTTCTTC. Amino acids: CASSYDQPGLAGCAHNEQFF.

This chain uses TRBV30 with TRBJ1-2; 8 bases map to TRBD1. The CDR3 is 12 residues long. Germline assignment: CDR1 GTSNPN and CDR2 SVGIG (reference sequence). The CDR3 DNA reads TGTGCATGTAAGACAGGGGTCCATGGCTACACCTTC. Translation gives CACKTGVHGYTF. The full variable domain, with the rest looked up from reference TRBV30 and TRBJ1-2, is SQTIHQWPATLVQPVGSPLSLECTVEGTSNPNLYWYRQAAGRGLQLLFYSVGIGQISSEVPQNLSASRPQDRQFILSSKKLLLSDSGFYLCACKTGVHGYTFGSGTRLTVV.

The genes are TRBV6-5 and TRBJ1-1, with a tentative D call TRBD1 (5 bases). Germline assignment: CDR1 MNHEY and CDR2 SVGAGI. The ends were cut back, 0 bases at V and 0 bases at J, with 8 bases in the middle. The length of the CDR3 is 15 residues. CDR3 bases: TGTGCCAGCAGTTACTCGACAGCCGTGAACACTGAAGCTTTCTTT. Protein sequence: CASSYSTAVNTEAFF.